The 10 T cell receptor beta chains reported below all come from one sample, sequenced in a study of T cells expressing NK-cell markers. Reanalyzing the 5' RACE reads, TCRdb keeps one entry per CDR3 protein, without DNA. This table holds approximately 460,000 distinct CDR3 sequences. Sequenced material: blood T cells: a sorted CD56 or NKG2C T cell subset, CD4+ or CD8+ T cells, or bulk PBMC T cells (not recorded which). These receptors all come from a woman aged 18 to 75 in good health.

The rearrangement joins TRBV25-1 to TRBJ2-1; TCRdb designates TRBD1, a call that cannot be tested without DNA. CDR3 length equals 13 residues. From germline, CDR1 is MGHDK and CDR2 SYGVNS. The chain's CDR3 is CASSLTGANEQFF. The whole variable domain, remainder taken from reference TRBV25-1 and TRBJ2-1, is EADIYQTPRYLVIGTGKKITLECSQTMGHDKMYWYQQDPGMELHLIHYSYGVNSTEKGDLSSESTVSRIRTEHFPLTLESARPSHTSQYLCASSLTGANEQFFGPGTRLTVL.

The chain is built from TRBV27 and TRBJ2-3; with no DNA, the TCRdb D assignment of TRBD1 cannot be verified. Germline V gene data show CDR1 as MNHEY and CDR2 as SMNVEV (reference sequence). This CDR3 region has 15 residues. CDR3 sequence reads: CASSPRTRHTDTQYF.

The rearrangement uses TRBV7-2 and TRBJ2-7; TCRdb lists TRBD2, though no DNA is available to test this call. Germline lookup yields CDR1 SGHTA and CDR2 FQGNSA. The CDR3 has 15 amino acids. CDR3 sequence reads: CASSGPGTSGYEQYF.

The J gene is TRBJ2-1, the V gene TRBV20-1; absent DNA, TCRdb's TRBD2 call cannot be checked. Germline V gives CDR1 DFQATT, CDR2 SNEGSKA (reference sequence). The CDR3 contains 17 residues. CDR3 loop: CSARGTSGLGLWNEQFF.

This chain links TRBV28 with TRBJ2-2; with no DNA, the TCRdb D assignment of TRBD1 cannot be verified. The CDR3 runs to 14 residues. The germline V gene encodes CDR1 MDHEN and CDR2 SYDVKM. The CDR3 sequence: CASSSPDGAGELFF. Using reference TRBV28 and TRBJ2-2 for the parts outside the CDR3, the full variable domain is DVKVTQSSRYLVKRTGEKVFLECVQDMDHENMFWYRQDPGLGLRLIYFSYDVKMKEKGDIPEGYSVSREKKERFSLILESASTNQTSMYLCASSSPDGAGELFFGEGSRLTVL.

The chain combines TRBV20-1 with TRBJ2-1; TCRdb's D call, TRBD2, is unchecked because there is no DNA. The CDR3 is made up of 15 amino acids. CDR1 and CDR2 from the germline V gene are DFQATT and SNEGSKA (reference sequence). CDR3: CSARPGREGRYEQFF.

The CDR3 protein is CSVVASMDNYGYTF. V gene TRBV29-1 combines with J gene TRBJ1-2. CDR1 is SQVTM, CDR2 ANQGSEA, per germline. CDR3 length: 14 residues.

The chain links TRBV18 to TRBJ2-1. CDR1 KGHSH and CDR2 LQKENI come from the germline V gene. CDR3 length equals 15 residues. The CDR3 spells CASSRDGQSYNEQFF. Looking up the rest from reference TRBV18 and TRBJ2-1 gives the full variable domain: NAGVMQNPRHLVRRRGQEARLRCSPMKGHSHVYWYRQLPEEGLKFMVYLQKENIIDESGMPKERFSAEFPKEGPSILRIQQVVRGDSAAYFCASSRDGQSYNEQFFGPGTRLTVL.

V and J are TRBV4-3 and TRBJ2-1; the TRBD1 assignment by TCRdb is unverifiable without DNA. Germline V gene data show CDR1 as LGHNA and CDR2 as YSLEER. The CDR3 is made up of 15 amino acids. The chain's CDR3 is CASSQGTGGGYEQFF.

This chain joins TRBV29-1 and TRBJ2-3. The CDR3 is 15 residues long. Germline values: CDR1 SQVTM, CDR2 ANQGSEA. CDR3 region: CSVEDMMGFPDTQYF.